Presented here are 20 T cell receptor beta chains from one specimen sequenced in a study of blood T cell repertoires in COVID-19. TCRdb's table, derived via immunoSEQ multiplex PCR, lists solely in-frame clones and lacks some. The sample contains around 58,000 clones, approximately 85% of which appear only once. Sequencing used peripheral blood. The source is a human donor in a cohort sampled during active COVID-19.

The chain is built from TRBV10-3 and TRBJ2-3, with 8 positions matching TRBD1. V gave up 9 bases and J gave up 1 base; unmatched junction bases: 6. Germline-derived CDR1 and CDR2 are ENHRY and SYGVKD. This CDR3 region has 14 residues. CDR3 bases: TGTGCCATTCAGGACAGGGACCGCACAGATACGCAGTATTTT. Its translation is CAIQDRDRTDTQYF.

The CDR3 region is CASSYPGVGYTF. CDR3 nucleotides: TGTGCCAGCAGCTACCCAGGGGTAGGCTACACCTTC. V usage is TRBV12-3 or TRBV12-4 and J usage is TRBJ1-2; tentatively, D is TRBD1 (6 bases). CDR3 length equals 12 residues. Trimming removed 6 bases from V and 8 bases from J, with 13 bases in between.

The chain employs TRBV4-3 and TRBJ1-2; D is perhaps TRBD1 (5 bases). V lost 1 base and J 4 bases, leaving 16 bases between the germline ends. The germline CDR1 and CDR2 sequences are LGHNA and YSLEER. The CDR3 extends over 16 amino acids. The CDR3 DNA reads TGCGCCAGCAGCCAAGTCGATACAGGATATACCTATGGCTACACCTTC. It specifies CASSQVDTGYTYGYTF.

The J gene is TRBJ2-7, the V gene TRBV6-5, with TRBD1 as a possible D gene (6 bases). CDR1 and CDR2 from the germline V gene are MNHEY and SVGAGI. The CDR3 totals 13 residues. V was pared by 7 bases and J by 2 bases, with 12 bases between. The CDR3 bases are TGTGCCAGCACCAACAGGGCACCCTACGAGCAGTACTTC. This translates into CASTNRAPYEQYF.

This sequence joins TRBV6-5 and TRBJ1-3; D perhaps matches TRBD1 (5 bases). The CDR3 is 15 residues long. Germline V lookup: CDR1 MNHEY, CDR2 SVGAGI. Trimming pared 8 bases from V and 0 bases from J, leaving 14 bases between. The CDR3 DNA is TGTGCCAGCGGAGTTCAGGGCTTCTCTGGAAACACCATATATTTT. Amino acid sequence: CASGVQGFSGNTIYF.

The chain employs TRBV4-3 and TRBJ1-6; D is uncertain. This CDR3 region has 15 residues. In germline, CDR1 is LGHNA, CDR2 YSLEER. V shed 3 bases and J shed 0 bases, with 6 bases lying between them. The CDR3 DNA reads as TGCGCCAGCAGCCAGCGGGGCTCCTATAATTCACCCCTCCACTTT. Encoded protein: CASSQRGSYNSPLHF.

The genes are TRBV20-1 and TRBJ1-2, with TRBD1 matching over 7 bases. Trimming removed 3 bases from V and 5 bases from J; junction bases left unmatched: 6. The CDR3 runs to 13 residues. Germline V CDR1 and CDR2: DFQATT, SNEGSKA (reference sequence). CDR3: CSASGQVSYGYTF. Here the CDR3 DNA reads TGCAGTGCTAGTGGACAGGTCTCTTATGGCTACACCTTC.

This chain links TRBV6-5 with TRBJ2-1; a possible D gene is TRBD2 (7 bases). V shed 10 bases and J shed 7 bases, with 23 bases lying between them. In germline, CDR1 is MNHEY, CDR2 SVGAGI. The CDR3 has 15 residues. Written as DNA, the CDR3 is TGTGCCACCTCAGCCCGGACAGAGGGGGGGAATGAGCAGTTCTTC. It specifies CATSARTEGGNEQFF.

The rearrangement joins TRBV5-1 to TRBJ2-1; 10 bases map to TRBD2. J was trimmed by 9 bases and V by 5 bases; bases with no gene match: 5. CDR3 length: 13 residues. Per the germline V gene, CDR1 is SGHRS and CDR2 is YFSETQ. Here the CDR3 DNA reads TGCGCCAGCAGACCTAGCGGGGGAGGTGAGCAGTTCTTC. It is translated as CASRPSGGGEQFF.

The V gene is TRBV6-2 or TRBV6-3, the J gene TRBJ2-1; TRBD1 agrees at 7 bases. The length of the CDR3 is 16 residues. The germline V gene has CDR1 MNHEY and CDR2 SVGEGT. Trimming removed 0 bases from V and 4 bases from J; junction bases left unmatched: 6. This chain's CDR3 is CASSYSGQGDYNEQFF. In DNA, the CDR3 is TGTGCCAGCAGTTACTCAGGGCAGGGGGATTACAATGAGCAGTTCTTC.

This chain links TRBV10-3 with TRBJ2-7, with 7 bases lining up with TRBD2. Germline V gene data show CDR1 as ENHRY and CDR2 as SYGVKD. This CDR3 has 15 amino acids. The J segment lost 5 bases and the V segment lost 3 bases, leaving 10 bases of the junction unmatched. The CDR3 DNA is TGTGCCATCAGTGACGGGACTACCCCCCCCCACGAGCAGTACTTC. The encoded protein is CAISDGTTPPHEQYF.

The chain carries TRBV7-2 and TRBJ1-6; tentatively, D is TRBD1 (6 bases). CDR3 length equals 14 residues. Per germline, CDR1 SGHTA and CDR2 FQGNSA. V lost 5 bases and J 6 bases, leaving 11 bases between the germline ends. CDR3 sequence: CASSPHRANSPLHF. CDR3 DNA sequence: TGTGCCAGCAGCCCTCACAGGGCTAATTCACCCCTCCACTTT.

The chain uses TRBV10-2 and TRBJ2-7, with D possibly matching TRBD2 (5 bases). The CDR3 totals 12 residues. CDR1 is WSHSY, CDR2 SAAADI, per germline. V dropped 3 bases and J dropped 4 bases, with 7 bases sitting between them. Here the CDR3 DNA reads TGCGCCAGCAGTGAAGGACTTTACGAGCAGTACTTC. This codes for CASSEGLYEQYF.

The rearrangement joins TRBV12-5 to TRBJ1-1; D not resolved. The CDR3 extends over 11 amino acids. V gave up 6 bases and J gave up 11 bases, with 13 bases separating them. The germline gives CDR1 LGHNT, CDR2 FRNRAP. CDR3 loop: CASGEGRAAFF. The CDR3 bases are TGTGCTAGTGGAGAGGGCAGAGCGGCTTTCTTT.

Sample share makes this clone medium-sized. J is TRBJ1-6 and V is TRBV6-5; 8 nucleotides align to TRBD1. V shed 4 bases and J 3 bases; nucleotides not matched to a gene: 2. This CDR3 is 15 amino acids long. The germline V gene encodes CDR1 MNHEY and CDR2 SVGAGI. The CDR3 spells CASSSGTGYNSPLHF. The CDR3 DNA follows: TGTGCCAGCAGTTCGGGGACAGGCTATAATTCACCCCTCCACTTT.

V gene TRBV29-1 combines with J gene TRBJ2-7, with D perhaps TRBD1 (5 bases). The CDR3 consists of 12 residues. With 4 bases removed from V and 3 bases from J, the gap between germline ends came to 10 bases. The V gene's germline CDR1 is SQVTM and CDR2 ANQGSEA. The CDR3 loop reads CSVAGHRYEQYF. The CDR3 region has the DNA TGCAGCGTTGCCGGACACCGCTACGAGCAGTACTTC.

The DNA of the CDR3 is TGTGCCACACAGGGGGCCTGGGCCAACGTCCTGACTTTC. Amino acid sequence: CATQGAWANVLTF. The gene calls are TRBV24-1 and TRBJ2-6, with 9 bases identical to TRBD1. Germline loops: CDR1 KGHDR, CDR2 SFDVKD. The CDR3 runs to 13 residues. After removal of 10 bases from V and 5 bases from J, the junction contained 2 bases not matched to a gene.

The gene calls are TRBV3-1 (or the pseudogene TRBV3-2) and TRBJ1-1; TRBD1 matches 9 bases. J gave up 1 base and V 2 bases, and 5 bases lay outside the gene matches. The CDR3 length is 16 residues. Germline V gene lookup returns CDR1 LGHDT and CDR2 YNNKEL (reference sequence). CDR3 loop: CASSQLPGQGNTEAFF. CDR3 DNA: TGTGCCAGCAGCCAACTTCCGGGACAGGGGAACACTGAAGCTTTCTTT.

The gene calls are TRBV3-1 (or the pseudogene TRBV3-2) and TRBJ2-2; 15 nucleotides align to TRBD2. J lost 4 bases, V lost 4 bases, and 4 bases had no gene match. CDR3 length: 17 residues. Germline CDR1 and CDR2: LGHDT and YNNKEL (reference sequence). The CDR3: CASSPGTSGGITGELFF. Here the CDR3 DNA reads TGTGCCAGCAGCCCCGGGACTAGCGGGGGGATCACCGGGGAGCTGTTTTTT.

The rearrangement uses TRBV6-5 and TRBJ1-1; perhaps TRBD1 as D (6 bases). The CDR3 consists of 12 residues. Germline V lookup: CDR1 MNHEY, CDR2 SVGAGI. Trimming shortened V by 4 bases and J by 10 bases, and 13 bases separated the two germline ends. DNA for the CDR3: TGTGCCAGCAGTTTAGGGGGTTCTCGAGCTTTCTTT. Translating gives CASSLGGSRAFF.